This is a list of T cell receptor beta chains from one sample in a study of cytomegalovirus exposure and HLA in healthy donors. This table comes from immunoSEQ multiplex PCR, and its TCRdb copy is limited to in-frame clones, with some not included. The data contain 100,000 to 150,000 clones, 81% of them seen just once; the ten biggest clones take up 1.8%. Sample: PBMCs. The receptors stem from a man aged 18 to 29 in good health and CMV-seronegative. Both conserved end residues are part of each CDR3. A D gene is named only where the DNA matches it firmly. A row's size may be missing; if present it is once, few, many or a size class.

once | TRBJ2-1 | TRBV25-1 | 17 | TRBD1 | TGTGCCAGCAGTGACCTTCCGGGACAGGGGTCCCGCAATGAGCAGTTCTTC | CASSDLPGQGSRNEQFF
. | TRBJ1-3 | TRBV7-2 | 15 | . | TGTGCCAGCAGCTTAGTACAGGGCTCTGGAAACACCATATATTTT | CASSLVQGSGNTIYF
. | TRBJ2-1 | TRBV5-1 | 14 | TRBD1 | TGCGCCAGCAGCTTGGGAAGGGGGCGGGATGAGCAGTTCTTC | CASSLGRGRDEQFF
once | TRBJ1-2 | TRBV2 | 13 | TRBD1 | TGTGCCCACGAAACTCAGGGGGCGCGAGGCTACACCTTC | CAHETQGARGYTF
. | TRBJ1-6 | TRBV6-6 | 15 | . | TGTGCCAGCAGTTACTCGCTGGGGGCAGGTTCACCCCTCCACTTT | CASSYSLGAGSPLHF
. | TRBJ2-7 | TRBV21-1 | 15 | . | TGTGCCAGCAGCAAAAAAGGACAGGAGACCTACGAGCAGTACTTC | CASSKKGQETYEQYF
. | TRBJ1-2 | TRBV5-6 | 16 | TRBD1 | TGTGCCAGCATCCCCACGGCCGGACAGGGGATATATGGCTACACCTTC | CASIPTAGQGIYGYTF
few | TRBJ2-1 | TRBV29-1 | 9 | . | TGCAGCGTTGGGCAGGAGCAGTTCTTC | CSVGQEQFF
few | TRBJ1-3 | TRBV7-2 | 15 | . | TGTGCCAGCAGCTTATACTCATACTCTGGAAACACCATATATTTT | CASSLYSYSGNTIYF
. | TRBJ1-1 | TRBV6-4 | 14 | TRBD1 | TGTGCCAGCAGAAAGGGGGCGAACGATGCTGAAGCTTTCTTT | CASRKGANDAEAFF
. | TRBJ1-4 | TRBV2 | 14 | . | TGTGCCAGCAGTGAAGGTTTAGGCGGTGAAAAACTGTTTTTT | CASSEGLGGEKLFF
few | TRBJ1-5 | TRBV4-1 | 17 | TRBD1 | TGCGCCAGCAGCCAAGATCCCGGACAGGGTCGGGATCAGCCCCAGCATTTT | CASSQDPGQGRDQPQHF
. | TRBJ2-5 | TRBV5-8 | 16 | TRBD1 | TGTGCCACCACAGTCTGGACAGGGCGTCTCGGAGAGACCCAGTACTTC | CATTVWTGRLGETQYF
. | TRBJ2-2 | TRBV13 | 16 | . | TGTGCCAGCCTGACCTCGGACTCCGTACTCACCGGGGAGCTGTTTTTT | CASLTSDSVLTGELFF
few | TRBJ1-4 | TRBV27 | 15 | . | TGTGCCAGCAGTTTATTGGGGCAGATTAATGAAAAACTGTTTTTT | CASSLLGQINEKLFF
. | TRBJ1-5 | TRBV28 | 15 | TRBD1 | TGTGCCAGCAGGCCACAGGGGGCTCGGAATCAGCCCCAGCATTTT | CASRPQGARNQPQHF
. | TRBJ1-1 | TRBV19 | 13 | . | TGTGCCAGTAGTATCCGAGAAAACACTGAAGCTTTCTTT | CASSIRENTEAFF
. | TRBJ2-1 | TRBV7-2 | 12 | TRBD1 | TGTGCCAGCAGCACACAGGGGAATGAGCAGTTCTTC | CASSTQGNEQFF
. | TRBJ1-1 | TRBV18 | 14 | TRBD1 | TGTGCCAGCACGATCGACAGGGGGCAAGGTGAAGCTTTCTTT | CASTIDRGQGEAFF
. | TRBJ2-1 | TRBV7-9 | 14 | TRBD1 | TGTGCCAGCAGCAAAACGACAGGGTACAATGAGCAGTTCTTC | CASSKTTGYNEQFF
. | TRBJ1-5 | TRBV5-6 | 16 | TRBD1 | TGTGCCAGCAGCCGTTTTCTGAGGACAGGGGACCAGCCCCAGCATTTT | CASSRFLRTGDQPQHF
. | TRBJ1-1 | TRBV15 | 14 | TRBD1 | TGTGCCACCAGCAGAGCCAGACAGGGCACTGAAGCTTTCTTT | CATSRARQGTEAFF
. | TRBJ1-6 | TRBV4-1 | 15 | TRBD1 | TGCGCCAGCAGCCAAGAAGGCAGGGGGAATTCACCCCTCCACTTT | CASSQEGRGNSPLHF
. | TRBJ1-2 | TRBV19 | 15 | TRBD1 | TGTGCCAGTAGTATCGGACAGGGGCTACCCTATGGCTACACCTTC | CASSIGQGLPYGYTF
. | TRBJ1-1 | TRBV9 | 15 | . | TGTGCCAGCAGCGTAGTAGGGAGCGGTGGCACTGAAGCTTTTTTT | CASSVVGSGGTEAFF
few | TRBJ1-4 | TRBV10-3 | 11 | . | TGTGCCACTCGACAGGACGAAGGGCTGTTTTTT | CATRQDEGLFF
once | TRBJ2-1 | TRBV5-5 | 16 | TRBD1 | TGTGCCAGCAGCTTGGGGGACAGTGCCGCCTACAATGAGCAGTTCTTC | CASSLGDSAAYNEQFF
few | TRBJ2-2 | TRBV9 | 16 | TRBD2 | TGTGCCAGCAGCGTAGGTCCCTCGGGGGGAACCGGGGAGCTGTTTTTT | CASSVGPSGGTGELFF
once | TRBJ2-3 | TRBV6-5 | 13 | . | TGTGCCAGCAGTTACCGACTAAGAGATACGCAGTATTTT | CASSYRLRDTQYF
. | TRBJ2-7 | TRBV5-6 | 16 | . | TGTGCCAGCAGCTCTATACGGGACATTAGCCCACGGGAGCAGTACTTC | CASSSIRDISPREQYF
. | TRBJ1-2 | TRBV5-1 | 15 | TRBD1 | TGCGCCAGCAGCTTCTTGTCAGGGGGTGTCTATGGCTACACCTTC | CASSFLSGGVYGYTF
. | TRBJ2-2 | TRBV4-1 | 14 | . | TGCGCCAGCAGCCAACCCGTTCCCACCGGGGAGCTGTTTTTT | CASSQPVPTGELFF
few | TRBJ1-1 | TRBV2 | 14 | TRBD1 | TGTGCCAGCAGCGTCAGGGGGCTAGGGACTGAAGCTTTCTTT | CASSVRGLGTEAFF
. | TRBJ2-7 | TRBV5-5 | 14 | TRBD2 | TGTGCCAGCGCCCCAGCGGGGACCCCATACGAGCAGTACTTC | CASAPAGTPYEQYF
. | TRBJ2-1 | TRBV7-2 | 18 | TRBD2 | TGTGCCAGCAGCCTCGCGGGGGTAAGCCTGAGCTCCTACAATGAGCAGTTCTTC | CASSLAGVSLSSYNEQFF
once | TRBJ2-7 | TRBV7-2 | 14 | TRBD2 | TGTGCCAGCAGTTATAGCGGGGGGTTAGGCGAGCAGTACTTC | CASSYSGGLGEQYF
. | TRBJ2-5 | TRBV12-1 | 14 | . | TGTGCCAGCAGCTTTGAGGACGGGGGGGAGACCCAGTACTTC | CASSFEDGGETQYF
. | TRBJ2-1 | TRBV7-9 | 12 | . | TGTGCCAGCTCCGGGGACTACAATGAGCAGTTCTTC | CASSGDYNEQFF
. | TRBJ1-6 | TRBV10-3 | 14 | TRBD1 | TGTGCCATCAGTGCTCGACAGGGGAATTCACCCCTCCACTTT | CAISARQGNSPLHF
few | TRBJ1-3 | TRBV6-6 | 13 | . | TGTGCCAGCATGTTAGGGGCTGGAAACACCATATATTTT | CASMLGAGNTIYF
once | TRBJ1-2 | TRBV4-1 | 13 | TRBD1 | TGCGCCAGCAGCCAATCGGACAGGGGTGGCTACACCTTC | CASSQSDRGGYTF
. | TRBJ2-1 | TRBV7-9 | 11 | . | TGTTCCAGCAGCATTAGCAATGAGCAGTTCTTC | CSSSISNEQFF
. | TRBJ2-3 | TRBV5-4 | 18 | . | TGTGCCAGCAGCACCCACCGGGCCCACGGGGTCGGTACAGATACGCAGTATTTT | CASSTHRAHGVGTDTQYF
. | TRBJ2-1 | TRBV6-5 | 14 | . | TGTGCCGAAAAGCGGCTAGTGTACGCCCATGAGCAGTTCTTC | CAEKRLVYAHEQFF
. | TRBJ1-2 | TRBV5-8 | 12 | . | TGTGCCAGCAGCTTAAGACTCTATGGCTACACCTTC | CASSLRLYGYTF
. | TRBJ1-1 | TRBV12-2 | 16 | . | TGTGCAAGTCGCTTAGGGTCCGGGACAGGGATCACTGAAGCTTTCTTT | CASRLGSGTGITEAFF
. | TRBJ2-2 | TRBV5-5 | 14 | TRBD1 | TGTGCCAGCAGCTCCGGGACAGCCTCCTCTGAGCTGTTTTTT | CASSSGTASSELFF
once | TRBJ1-6 | TRBV2 | 14 | TRBD1 | TGTGCCAGCAGCCGCGACAGGGGCAATTCACCCCTCCACTTT | CASSRDRGNSPLHF
. | TRBJ1-1 | TRBV9 | 14 | . | TGTGCCAGCAGCGTGGCGGGCGATGGGCGTGAAGCTTTCTTT | CASSVAGDGREAFF
few | TRBJ2-5 | TRBV7-7 | 15 | . | TGTGCCAGCAGCTTAGGGCGGGGGCCCCAAGAGACCCAGTACTTC | CASSLGRGPQETQYF
. | TRBJ1-1 | TRBV5-4 | 15 | TRBD1 | TGTGCCAGCAGCTTGGTAGAGGGGGCGGTTACTGAAGCTTTCTTT | CASSLVEGAVTEAFF
. | TRBJ2-7 | TRBV6-5 | 15 | TRBD1 | TGTGCCAGCTCCGCCGGGACAGGGGGATCCTACGAGCAGTACTTC | CASSAGTGGSYEQYF
once | TRBJ2-2 | TRBV7-6 | 18 | TRBD2 | TGTGCCAGCAGCTTAGCCCCTAGCGGGGGAGCGAACACCGGGGAGCTGTTTTTT | CASSLAPSGGANTGELFF
. | TRBJ2-3 | TRBV7-2 | 16 | TRBD2 | TGTGCCAGCAGCTTAGCCCGGACTAGTAACACAGATACGCAGTATTTT | CASSLARTSNTDTQYF